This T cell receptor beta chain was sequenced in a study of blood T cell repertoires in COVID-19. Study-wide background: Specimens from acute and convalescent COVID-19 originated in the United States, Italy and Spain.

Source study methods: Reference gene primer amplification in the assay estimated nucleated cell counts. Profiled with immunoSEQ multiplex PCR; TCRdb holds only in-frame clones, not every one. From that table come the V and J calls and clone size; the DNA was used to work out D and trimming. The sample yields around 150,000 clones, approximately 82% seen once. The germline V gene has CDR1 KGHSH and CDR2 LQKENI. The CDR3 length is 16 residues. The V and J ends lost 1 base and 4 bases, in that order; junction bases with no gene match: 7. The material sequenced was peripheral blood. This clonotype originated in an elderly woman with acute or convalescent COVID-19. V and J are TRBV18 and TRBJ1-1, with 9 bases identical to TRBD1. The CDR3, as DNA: TGTGCCAGCTCACCACGACAGGGGGAAATGAGCACTGAAGCTTTCTTT. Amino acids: CASSPRQGEMSTEAFF. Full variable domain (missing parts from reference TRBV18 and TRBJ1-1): NAGVMQNPRHLVRRRGQEARLRCSPMKGHSHVYWYRQLPEEGLKFMVYLQKENIIDESGMPKERFSAEFPKEGPSILRIQQVVRGDSAAYFCASSPRQGEMSTEAFFGQGTRLTVV.